This TCR beta chain was recovered during a study of long-term antiretroviral therapy in people with HIV. Findings of the study overall: With ART, diversity went up but was still lower than in transplant donor controls.

Cryopreserved PBMC, at 1-10 million per sample, were present before DNA extraction. Germline assignment: CDR1 SGHTA and CDR2 FQGNSA. The V gene lost 1 base and the J gene lost 4 bases, with 11 bases spanning the gap. CDR3 length: 15 residues. The assay used was immunoSEQ (version v3.0), run at survey level. It was about 35,000-50,000 T-cell genomes per sample that sequencing targeted. Repertoires were generated with immunoSEQ multiplex PCR, while TCRdb's copy carries only in-frame clones and drops some. The repertoire includes roughly 11,000 clones, about 80% of them detected once, and about an eighth sits in the top ten. This clone has just a few counts. The antigen remains undetermined.

The sequencing here drew on unsorted PBMCs, taken just under 3.2 years before starting antiretroviral therapy. The J gene is TRBJ2-1, the V gene TRBV7-2; possibly TRBD2 for D (6 bases). This receptor was identified in a man aged 40-50 years with HIV. The CDR3 sequence: CASSLVAGSYNEQFF. The CDR3 coding sequence is TGTGCCAGCAGCTTAGTGGCGGGATCGTACAATGAGCAGTTCTTC.